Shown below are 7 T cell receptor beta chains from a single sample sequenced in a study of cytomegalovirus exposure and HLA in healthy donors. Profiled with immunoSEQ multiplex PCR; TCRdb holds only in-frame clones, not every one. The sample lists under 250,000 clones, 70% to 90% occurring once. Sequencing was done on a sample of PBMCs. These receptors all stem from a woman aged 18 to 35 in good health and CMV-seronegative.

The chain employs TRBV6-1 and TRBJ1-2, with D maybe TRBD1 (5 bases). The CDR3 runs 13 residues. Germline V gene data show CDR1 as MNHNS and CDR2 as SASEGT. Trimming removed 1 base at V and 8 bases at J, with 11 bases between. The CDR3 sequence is CASSEGGQWGYTF. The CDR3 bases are TGTGCCAGCAGTGAAGGAGGACAATGGGGCTACACCTTC.

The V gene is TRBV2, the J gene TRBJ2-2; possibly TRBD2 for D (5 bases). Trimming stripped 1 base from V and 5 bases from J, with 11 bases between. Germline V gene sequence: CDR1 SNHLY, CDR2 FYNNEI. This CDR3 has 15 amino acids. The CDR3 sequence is CASSEGELGTGELFF. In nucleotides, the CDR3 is TGTGCCAGCAGTGAAGGGGAGTTAGGAACCGGGGAGCTGTTTTTT. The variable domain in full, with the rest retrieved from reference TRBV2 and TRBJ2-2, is EPEVTQTPSHQVTQMGQEVILRCVPISNHLYFYWYRQILGQKVEFLVSFYNNEISEKSEIFDDQFSVERPDGSNFTLKIRSTKLEDSAMYFCASSEGELGTGELFFGEGSRLTVL.

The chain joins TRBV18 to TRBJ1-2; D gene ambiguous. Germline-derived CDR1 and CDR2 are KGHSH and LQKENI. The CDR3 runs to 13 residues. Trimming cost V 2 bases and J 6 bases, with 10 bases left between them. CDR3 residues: CASSPNPGDGYTF. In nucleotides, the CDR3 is TGTGCCAGCTCACCAAACCCCGGGGATGGCTACACCTTC.

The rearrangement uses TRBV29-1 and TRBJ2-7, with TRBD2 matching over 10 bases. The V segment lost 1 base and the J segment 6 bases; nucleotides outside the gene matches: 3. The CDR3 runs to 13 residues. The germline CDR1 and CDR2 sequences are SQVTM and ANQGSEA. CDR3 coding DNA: TGCAGCGTTGAAGCTAGCGGGGGCTTCGAGCAGTACTTC. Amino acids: CSVEASGGFEQYF.

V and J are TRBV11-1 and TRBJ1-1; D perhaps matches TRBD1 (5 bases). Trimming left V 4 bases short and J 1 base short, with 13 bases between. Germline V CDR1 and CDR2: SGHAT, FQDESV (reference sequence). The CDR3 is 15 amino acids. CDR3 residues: CASSSRGEENTEAFF. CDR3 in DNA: TGTGCCAGCAGCTCAAGGGGAGAAGAGAACACTGAAGCTTTCTTT.

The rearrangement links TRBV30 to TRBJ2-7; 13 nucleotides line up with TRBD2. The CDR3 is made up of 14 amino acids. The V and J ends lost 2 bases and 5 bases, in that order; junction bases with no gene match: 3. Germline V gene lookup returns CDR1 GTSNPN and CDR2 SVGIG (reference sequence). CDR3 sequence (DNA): TGTGCCTGGAGTCCCGGGACTAGCGGGGACGAGCAGTACTTC. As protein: CAWSPGTSGDEQYF.

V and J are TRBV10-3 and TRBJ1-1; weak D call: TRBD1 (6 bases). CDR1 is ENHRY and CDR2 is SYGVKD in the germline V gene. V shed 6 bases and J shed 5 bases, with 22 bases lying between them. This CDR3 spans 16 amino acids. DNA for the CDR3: TGTGCCATCAGAGATTTGGGGGGCGGGTTACGTACTGAAGCTTTCTTT. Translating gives CAIRDLGGGLRTEAFF.